This T cell receptor (beta chain) was captured by sequencing in a study of CD8+ T cells in alopecia areata. V lost 1 base to trimming and J lost 0 bases, with 12 bases between them. The germline V gene has CDR1 LNHNV and CDR2 YYDKDF (reference sequence). The CDR3 sequence is 16 residues long. RNA extraction was followed by reverse transcription into cDNA, which acted as the sequencing template. The protocol was immunoSEQ multiplex PCR, while the TCRdb copy is restricted to in-frame clones and leaves out a portion. The table has 150,000 or so clones, roughly 70% seen once. The sample holds a few counts of this clone.

This chain links TRBV15 with TRBJ1-2; D ambiguous. Sequences were derived from CD8+ T cells sorted from blood, sampled at week 0. The source is a human donor with alopecia areata. CDR3 sequence reads: CATSRVPAETNYGYTF. The CDR3 nucleotides read TGTGCCACCAGCAGAGTTCCCGCAGAGACTAACTATGGCTACACCTTC.